This T cell receptor (beta chain) was captured by sequencing in a study of follicular helper T cells after annual influenza vaccination. Study-level information: Across the 2013-2014, 2014-2015 and 2015-2016 vaccination seasons, some subjects were resampled.

The time point: 2015-2016 season, pre-vaccination. Excluded were substance abuse, HIV/AIDS, active cancer, immunomodulatory drugs and active illness. ICOS+CD38+ and ICOS-CD38- fractions were sorted from non-naive CD4+CXCR5+PD-1+ cells. CDR3 length: 13 residues. Trimming removed 5 bases from V and 8 bases from J; junction bases left unmatched: 5. The V gene's germline CDR1 is SGHTA and CDR2 FQGNSA. The data were produced by immunoSEQ multiplex PCR, yet TCRdb's version contains in-frame clones alone and is incomplete. The sample carries 13,000 or so clones, 80% recorded once. As regards this clone: Antigen: not known.

Findings and limits, study-wide: Yearly vaccinations repeatedly recalled conserved clonotypes in ICOS+CD38+ cTfh.

The rearrangement joins TRBV7-2 to TRBJ1-2; 10 bases are a match to TRBD1. The starting material was CXCR5+ CD38- circulating T follicular helper cells from blood, obtained on the day of influenza vaccination. The subset denotes: circulating Tfh, non-naive CD4+CXCR5+PD-1+ (ICOS+CD38+ or ICOS-CD38-). The TCR was taken from an adult who received the influenza vaccine. In nucleotides, the CDR3 is TGTGCCAGCAGCCGCGGGACAGGGGAAGGCTACACCTTC. Its translation: CASSRGTGEGYTF.